The source of this T cell receptor (beta chain) is a study of T cell clusters in autoimmune cytopenias. Study conclusions and caveats: No cluster-lack signature appeared between secondary cytopenia and chronic lymphocytic leukemia patients, apparently due to lymphoma masking.

Judged by frequency, this clonotype is medium-sized. Its specificity is not known. Multiplex touch-down PCR amplified TRB using TRB-A and TRB-B pools in one tube. TCRdb re-called the multiplex PCR reads; every CDR3 protein appears as one record, without DNA. This listing includes about 3,200 distinct CDR3 sequences. This CDR3 is built from 11 residues. The germline V gene has CDR1 SEHNR and CDR2 FQNEAQ (reference sequence). Each sample's input was around 250 ng genomic DNA, 35,000 to 40,000 genome equivalents. This sequence originates from a human donor with an autoimmune cytopenia or autoimmune hepatitis (not recorded which). The gene calls are TRBV7-9 and TRBJ1-2. Sequencing used peripheral blood. Here the CDR3 reads CASSEDRGYTF.